The T cell receptor (beta chain) under discussion was sequenced for a study of CD8+ T cells in alopecia areata. Overall study results and limits: In scalp and blood during tofacitinib, many expanded lesional clones persisted. Since there was just one nonresponder, nobody can yet say how baseline CD8+ expansion ties to response.

The V end lost 3 bases, the J end lost 6 bases, and 3 bases lay between the germline ends. Germline V CDR1 and CDR2: SGDLS, YYNGEE. The CDR3 is 11 amino acids. Treatment described: oral pan-JAK inhibitor, 5-10 mg twice daily. Extracted from the samples, RNA was reverse transcribed into cDNA to serve as the sequencing template. Produced via immunoSEQ multiplex PCR; TCRdb's table is partial and in-frame only. In the table there are approximately 140,000 clones, 82% of which are singletons. Remarks on this clone: The target antigen is unknown.

The source material was CD8+ T cells sorted from blood, sampled at week 4, from a patient treated with tofacitinib. The receptor's source is a human donor with alopecia areata. J is TRBJ2-2 and V is TRBV9, with D hard to call. DNA of the CDR3: TGTGCCAGCAGCGGAGCCGGGGAGCTGTTTTTT. Translated, it gives CASSGAGELFF.